Here is one T cell receptor beta chain with its context. Its target is not known. The sample originates from a study of CD8+CD57+ T cells in acquired aplastic anemia. Overall study: Sorted CD4+ and CD8+ cells gave a mean 3.2 ug DNA, range roughly 0.18 to 30 ug.

Findings of the study overall: Patients were compared with controls for CD8+ Simpson's diversity, and no significant difference emerged. Overlapping CD8+ CDR3 repertoires of patients and controls contained approximately 29 shared sequences.

Trimming pared 0 bases from V and 1 base from J, leaving 7 bases between. From germline, CDR1 is SGDLS and CDR2 YYNGEE. This CDR3 is built from 15 residues. Profiling that covered TCR beta VDJ and CDR3 relied on genomic DNA as its template. TCRdb itself ran the reads through MiXCR, one entry per CDR3 protein. This sample has about 270,000 distinct CDR3 sequences; 55% to 65% occur once, and the top ten carry under 8.5%. The gene calls are TRBV9 and TRBJ1-4; a weak D match, TRBD1 (5 bases). The specimen sequenced was sorted CD4+, CD8+, or CD8+CD57+ T cells (not recorded which) from PBMCs. This clonotype was sampled from a human donor with severe aplastic anemia or a healthy control (not recorded which). CDR3 bases: TGTGCCAGCAGCGTAGAAGGGGTAACTAATGAAAAACTGTTTTTT. Translation: CASSVEGVTNEKLFF.